The 14 T cell receptor beta chains given below trace back to one sample, sequenced in a study of vaccination effects on CD4 cells after COVID-19. Their antigens are not known. Assay: immunoSEQ multiplex PCR; the TCRdb copy retains only in-frame clones and omits some. The sample carries roughly 20,000 clones, about 73% recorded once. Pools of viral peptides were used by the ViraFEST assay to expand antigen-specific CD4+ T cells ahead of sequencing. Having been cultured for approximately ten days, the cells underwent CD4+ T cell isolation. The sequences come from CD4+ T cells from PBMCs cultured with HCoV-229E spike peptides, collected before COVID-19 vaccination. The receptors come from a human donor who received a COVID-19 vaccine.

The CDR3 spells CASSQASTSVYTDTQYF. The CDR3 bases are TGTGCCAGCAGCCAAGCTTCGACTAGCGTTTACACAGATACGCAGTATTTT. This sequence joins TRBV4-2 and TRBJ2-3; the match to TRBD2 covers 8 bases. From germline, CDR1 is LGHNA and CDR2 YNFKEQ. The trim removed 1 base at V and 2 bases at J, leaving 8 bases unmatched. This CDR3 has 17 amino acids.

The chain uses TRBV5-1 and TRBJ1-3, with 8 bases fitting TRBD1. V trimming: 4 bases; J trimming: 1 base; junction bases outside the gene matches: 4. The CDR3 covers 15 residues. From germline, CDR1 is SGHRS and CDR2 YFSETQ. The CDR3 DNA follows: TGCGCCAGCAGCAAGACAGGGGTATCTGGAAACACCATATATTTT. Encoded protein: CASSKTGVSGNTIYF. Full variable domain (remainder filled in from reference TRBV5-1 and TRBJ1-3): KAGVTQTPRYLIKTRGQQVTLSCSPISGHRSVSWYQQTPGQGLQFLFEYFSETQRNKGNFPGRFSGRQFSNSRSEMNVSTLELGDSALYLCASSKTGVSGNTIYFGEGSWLTVV.

Here the CDR3 reads CASSLTLLAGGSNEQFF. The CDR3 nucleotides are TGTGCCAGCAGCTTAACCCTATTAGCGGGGGGAAGCAATGAGCAGTTCTTC. The chain carries TRBV11-3 and TRBJ2-1, with 10 bases lining up with TRBD2. Losses at the gene ends were 2 bases for V and 6 bases for J; bases not matched to a gene: 10. CDR1 and CDR2 from the germline V gene are SGHNT and YENEEA. CDR3 length: 17 amino acids.

The chain carries TRBV6-5 and TRBJ1-5; unclear D gene. This CDR3 region has 13 residues. Germline-derived CDR1 and CDR2 are MNHEY and SVGAGI. V lost 6 bases to trimming and J lost 4 bases, with 10 bases between them. CDR3 coding DNA: TGTGCCAGCAGACGTTTAGCAAATCAGCCCCAGCATTTT. Amino acids: CASRRLANQPQHF.

The chain recombines TRBV9 with TRBJ1-6, with D possibly matching TRBD1 (6 bases). The germline CDR1 and CDR2 sequences are SGDLS and YYNGEE. The CDR3 is made up of 13 amino acids. Between the trimmed V and J ends, which lost 3 bases and 9 bases, there was a span of 10 bases. The CDR3, as DNA: TGTGCCAGCAGCGCCCGAGGGGGTTCACCCCTCCACTTT. It is translated as CASSARGGSPLHF.

The chain joins TRBV18 to TRBJ2-1; D possibly uses TRBD1 or TRBD2 (7 bases each). The CDR3 totals 15 residues. The V and J ends lost 6 bases and 8 bases respectively, with 20 bases between them. Looked up from germline, CDR1 is KGHSH and CDR2 is LQKENI. The CDR3 here is CASSAGAGGIDEQFF. CDR3 DNA sequence: TGTGCCAGCTCGGCGGGGGCAGGGGGTATTGATGAGCAGTTCTTC.

The rearrangement uses TRBV30 and TRBJ1-3; 7 positions agree with TRBD1. This CDR3 has 15 amino acids. Per germline, CDR1 GTSNPN and CDR2 SVGIG (reference sequence). J lost 5 bases, V lost 2 bases, and 9 bases had no gene match. The CDR3 here is CAWSLPGTVRNTIYF. For the CDR3, the DNA is TGTGCCTGGAGTCTCCCTGGGACAGTCCGAAACACCATATATTTT. The full variable domain, rest sourced from reference TRBV30 and TRBJ1-3, is SQTIHQWPATLVQPVGSPLSLECTVEGTSNPNLYWYRQAAGRGLQLLFYSVGIGQISSEVPQNLSASRPQDRQFILSSKKLLLSDSGFYLCAWSLPGTVRNTIYFGEGSWLTVV.

The chain recombines TRBV6-1 with TRBJ1-2; D is possibly TRBD1 (5 bases). V lost 1 base and J lost 10, with 16 bases in between. CDR3 size: 14 residues. Germline CDR1 MNHNS, CDR2 SASEGT. CDR3 amino acids: CASSEGPRRGTYTF. The CDR3 nucleotides are TGTGCCAGCAGTGAAGGCCCGCGGCGAGGGACCTACACCTTC.

V usage is TRBV4-2 and J usage is TRBJ2-7; D remains unclear. The CDR3 loop spans 12 amino acids. V was clipped by 4 bases and J by 3 bases, with 7 bases between them. Germline loops: CDR1 LGHNA, CDR2 YNFKEQ. The chain's CDR3 is CASSPAGYEQYF. The CDR3 DNA reads as TGTGCCAGCAGCCCGGCAGGCTACGAGCAGTACTTC.

V usage is TRBV6-1 and J usage is TRBJ2-6; D not certain. CDR1 and CDR2 from the germline V gene are MNHNS and SASEGT. V lost 3 bases, J lost 1 base, and 7 bases lay in between. CDR3 length: 15 amino acids. The CDR3 bases are TGTGCCAGCAGTGAGCTCTTATCTGGGGCCAACGTCCTGACTTTC. This translates into CASSELLSGANVLTF.

The chain employs TRBV18 and TRBJ1-1; 12 nucleotides agree with TRBD1. The junction had 7 bases not matched to a gene; V was cut back by 5 bases and J by 6 bases. CDR1 is KGHSH and CDR2 is LQKENI in the germline V gene. The CDR3 covers 15 residues. CDR3 loop: CASSAGTGGAAEAFF. CDR3 coding DNA: TGTGCCAGCTCAGCCGGGACAGGGGGCGCGGCTGAAGCTTTCTTT.

This chain joins TRBV6-1 and TRBJ1-2; D ambiguous. There are 14 residues in the CDR3. The V and J ends lost 1 base and 7 bases respectively, with 13 bases between them. Looked up from germline, CDR1 is MNHNS and CDR2 is SASEGT. The CDR3 DNA follows: TGTGCCAGCAGTGAAGTCGGGCGTCCGGCTGGCTACACCTTC. The encoded protein is CASSEVGRPAGYTF.

The chain combines TRBV13 with TRBJ2-7; tentative D call: TRBD1 (5 bases). Germline V gives CDR1 PRHDT, CDR2 FYEKMQ (reference sequence). V lost 4 bases to trimming and J lost 0 bases, with 22 bases between them. The CDR3 runs to 18 residues. CDR3 protein: CASSSSGIWGRSSYEQYF. The CDR3 nucleotides are TGTGCCAGCAGCTCCTCGGGTATTTGGGGCCGAAGCTCCTACGAGCAGTACTTC.

The chain is built from TRBV19 and TRBJ2-3, with 7 bases fitting TRBD2. Germline V gene sequence: CDR1 LNHDA, CDR2 SQIVND (reference sequence). Unmatched junction bases numbered 9, after V lost 6 bases and J lost 9 bases. The CDR3 is made up of 13 amino acids. CDR3 in DNA: TGTGCCAGTAGGCCGACTAGCCCTAACACGCAGTATTTT. Amino acid sequence: CASRPTSPNTQYF. Combining the CDR3 with reference TRBV19 and TRBJ2-3 gives the whole variable domain DGGITQSPKYLFRKEGQNVTLSCEQNLNHDAMYWYRQDPGQGLRLIYYSQIVNDFQKGDIAEGYSVSREKKESFPLTVTSAQKNPTAFYLCASRPTSPNTQYFGPGTRLTVL.